This TCR beta chain was captured by sequencing in a study of cytomegalovirus exposure and HLA in healthy donors. Across the whole study: There were some 120 million unique TCR beta sequences, drawn from 150 million to 200 million T cells, in an earlier analysis. Study-wide findings and caveats: Most likely, a cluster of highly shared sequence variants arose as a sequencing artifact.

The donors were healthy bone marrow donors. The donors, nominally healthy at sampling, likely had unrecorded immune exposures. For this clone: Antigen unknown.

PCR was performed using 60 Vbeta and 13 Jbeta primers. Sequencing used immunoSEQ multiplex PCR; TCRdb keeps in-frame clones, though not all of them. The sample lists approximately 170,000 clones, approximately 78% occurring once. The CDR3 extends over 13 amino acids. In germline, CDR1 is SGHAT, CDR2 FQNNGV. Trimming removed 6 bases at V and 4 bases at J, with 12 bases between. The clonotype originates from a male donor in good health and CMV-seronegative. This chain uses TRBV11-2 with TRBJ1-1; D gene uncertain. Sequencing input: PBMCs. DNA of the CDR3: TGTGCCAGCAGTTCCACCTCGGGCACTGAAGCTTTCTTT. Translated: CASSSTSGTEAFF.